Each of the 29 T cell receptor beta chains below was sequenced from the same sample in a study of regulatory T cells in long-lasting Graves disease. Library construction for TCR beta used iRepertoire HTBI primers and Arm-PCR of CDR3 regions. TCRdb called the multiplex PCR reads again in MiXCR, with one record for every CDR3 protein. The sample has about 470,000 distinct CDR3 sequences, just under 15% seen once. Time point: newly diagnosed GD, antithyroid drugs for less than 3 months. PBMC RNA served as the TCR library source. These data also featured in a second study, about T cells in Graves' hyperthyroidism and ophthalmopathy.

The source material was peripheral blood mononuclear cells (PBMCs), sampled at new diagnosis, from a patient treated with antithyroid drugs. The receptors were gathered from a woman in her thirties with Graves disease.

In this sample, this clonotype turned up many times. The V call is TRBV29-1, the J call TRBJ1-1; no clear D gene. This CDR3 contains 10 residues. V was cut by 4 bases and J by 6 bases, with 6 bases left in between. The germline V gene has CDR1 SQVTM and CDR2 ANQGSEA. CDR3 in DNA: TGCAGCGTTGTTGGCGCTGAAGCTTTCTTT. This gives the protein CSVVGAEAFF.

This clonotype was recorded at least ten times. The genes are TRBV11-1 and TRBJ2-5; D not certain. With 1 base removed from V and 1 base from J, the gap between germline ends came to 16 bases. CDR3 size: 17 residues. Germline V gene lookup returns CDR1 SGHAT and CDR2 FQDESV (reference sequence). CDR3 nucleotides: TGTGCCAGCAGCTTAGAACCAGCCCTGGATGTCCAAGAGACCCAGTACTTC. The encoded protein is CASSLEPALDVQETQYF.

As to this clonotype: This may be a read error: a much more frequent sequence differs by one nucleotide. The genes are TRBV6-5 and TRBJ2-3, with 8 bases fitting TRBD2. Looked up from germline, CDR1 is MNHEY and CDR2 is SVGAGI. The CDR3 spans 20 residues. J lost 2 bases, V lost 0 bases, and 16 bases had no gene match. The CDR3 sequence is CASSYSFGVAGPHSTDTQYF. The CDR3 DNA reads TGTGCCAGCAGTTACTCCTTCGGAGTAGCGGGACCCCACTCCACAGATACGCAGTATTTT.

This clonotype was observed many times. The gene calls are TRBV9 and TRBJ2-7, with D possibly TRBD2 on 6 matching bases. The CDR3 is 15 residues long. V was clipped by 0 bases and J by 3 bases, with 13 bases between them. Per germline, CDR1 SGDLS and CDR2 YYNGEE. The CDR3 nucleotides read TGTGCCAGCAGCGTAGAAGCCGGGAGCGGCTACGAGCAGTACTTC. Translation: CASSVEAGSGYEQYF.

This clonotype showed up just a few times. The rearrangement links TRBV19 to TRBJ2-2; 9 positions match TRBD2. Trimming at V came to 5 bases and at J to 5 bases, leaving 6 bases not matched to a gene. The CDR3 has 15 residues. CDR1 and CDR2 from the germline V gene are LNHDA and SQIVND (reference sequence). CDR3 region: CASSGRAGGTGELFF. CDR3 bases: TGTGCCAGTAGTGGCCGGGCGGGGGGGACCGGGGAGCTGTTTTTT.

This chain uses TRBV9 with TRBJ2-7; D gene uncertain. CDR1 and CDR2 from the germline V gene are SGDLS and YYNGEE. The V gene lost 4 bases and the J gene lost 1 base, with 12 bases spanning the gap. The CDR3 extends over 14 amino acids. CDR3 sequence (DNA): TGTGCCAGCAGCCCCCTTGTGAGGTCCTACGAGCAGTACTTC. It specifies CASSPLVRSYEQYF.

This clonotype was observed a few times. The chain links TRBV4-1 to TRBJ2-5; D possibly uses TRBD1 or TRBD2 (5 bases each). This CDR3 has 13 amino acids. Germline CDR1 reads MGHRA; CDR2 reads YSYEKL. V lost 8 bases to trimming and J lost 2 bases, with 12 bases between them. The CDR3 DNA sequence: TGCGCCAGCTTAGGGACGCCTCAAGAGACCCAGTACTTC. This sequence encodes CASLGTPQETQYF.

This clonotype was detected ten times or more. This chain links TRBV10-3 with TRBJ1-1; 10 bases map to TRBD1. Germline V gene lookup returns CDR1 ENHRY and CDR2 SYGVKD. CDR3 length: 17 amino acids. The ends lost 2 bases at V and 1 base at J; junction bases unmatched: 7. The CDR3: CAISEGDRGVWNTEAFF. The CDR3 DNA reads as TGTGCCATCAGTGAGGGGGACAGGGGAGTATGGAACACTGAAGCTTTCTTT.

This clonotype showed up many times. This chain links TRBV29-1 with TRBJ2-2; TRBD2 agrees at 10 bases. Germline CDR1 is SQVTM and CDR2 is ANQGSEA. The CDR3 consists of 15 residues. Trimming removed 2 bases from V and 7 bases from J; junction bases left unmatched: 7. The CDR3 DNA sequence: TGCAGCGTTGAAAGGACTAGCGGCCTTAGCGGGGAGCTGTTTTTT. This sequence encodes CSVERTSGLSGELFF.

A remark on this clonotype: A read error is possible here, since a much larger clone lies one base away. The genes are TRBV6-1 and TRBJ2-7; 7 bases fit TRBD2. V was pared by 1 base and J by 3 bases, with 9 bases of the junction left unmatched. Per the germline V gene, CDR1 is MNHNS and CDR2 is SASEGT. The CDR3 length is 16 residues. Written as DNA, the CDR3 is TGTGCCAGCAGTGAAGGGGCAGGTTGGGGGGGCTACGAGCAGTACTTC. This gives the protein CASSEGAGWGGYEQYF.

This clonotype was detected ten times or more. The V and J genes are TRBV6-1 and TRBJ1-1, with D maybe TRBD1 (5 bases). The germline V gene encodes CDR1 MNHNS and CDR2 SASEGT. V was pared by 10 bases and J by 7 bases, with 40 bases between. This CDR3 has 20 amino acids. This chain's CDR3 is CAIRAPLGVRREDPSIEAFF. Here the CDR3 DNA reads TGTGCCATCAGGGCTCCTCTTGGCGTTCGGCGGGAGGACCCCTCGATTGAAGCTTTCTTT.

This sequence joins TRBV18 and TRBJ1-1; perhaps TRBD1 as D (6 bases). The V end was cut by 6 bases, the J end by 4 bases, with 18 bases between. In germline, CDR1 is KGHSH, CDR2 LQKENI. This CDR3 region has 15 residues. In nucleotides, the CDR3 is TGTGCCAGCTCGCGTGAACAGGGTGCTACCACTGAAGCTTTCTTT. It specifies CASSREQGATTEAFF.

This clonotype came up a few times. With a much larger clone just one base away, this may be a read error. This chain joins TRBV6-2 or TRBV6-3 and TRBJ2-1; TRBD1 might be the D (6 bases). The CDR3 spans 14 residues. Trimming took off 10 bases at V and 4 bases at J, with 17 bases between the two ends. Germline CDR1 MNHEY, CDR2 SVGEGT. The CDR3 loop reads CANSLGTTYNEQFF. In nucleotides, the CDR3 is TGTGCCAACAGCCTCGGGACAACTTACAATGAGCAGTTCTTC.

Ten or more counts support this clonotype. V gene TRBV5-1 combines with J gene TRBJ2-5; D ambiguous. The CDR3 runs to 14 residues. Per germline, CDR1 SGHRS and CDR2 YFSETQ. Trimming removed 3 bases from V and 4 bases from J, with 13 bases in between. The CDR3 DNA is TGCGCCAGCAGCTGGAGCAGTAAACCAGAGACCCAGTACTTC. This sequence encodes CASSWSSKPETQYF.

This clonotype was counted between two and nine times. One junction end disagrees with the germline gene, perhaps due to a read error. The chain recombines TRBV2 with TRBJ1-2; 11 positions agree with TRBD1. The CDR3 has 13 amino acids. Germline V gene lookup returns CDR1 SNHLY and CDR2 FYNNEI. CDR3 loop: CVSSGTGGYGYTF. The CDR3 nucleotides read TGTGTCAGCAGCGGGACAGGGGGCTATGGCTACACCTTC.

Only a few counts were recorded for this clonotype. The chain is built from TRBV6-1 and TRBJ2-3; possible D gene TRBD2, 6 bases. The DNA end lines up better with TRBJ2-7; the J call may be wrong. In germline, CDR1 is MNHNS, CDR2 SASEGT. The CDR3 loop spans 14 amino acids. The CDR3 here is CASSGGLSRYEQYF. CDR3 DNA sequence: TGTGCCAGCTCAGGAGGGCTGTCCAGGTACGAGCAGTACTTC.

This clonotype was recorded at least ten times. The chain uses TRBV10-2 and TRBJ1-4; weak D call: TRBD1 (6 bases). Trimming removed 2 bases at V and 7 bases at J, with 14 bases between. There are 15 residues in the CDR3. Germline V gives CDR1 WSHSY, CDR2 SAAADI. Here the CDR3 reads CASSEQGGLREKLFF. CDR3 in DNA: TGCGCCAGCAGTGAGCAAGGGGGACTGCGTGAAAAACTGTTTTTT.

In this sample, this clonotype turned up a few times. The chain uses TRBV5-1 and TRBJ2-5; unclear D gene. The CDR3 contains 13 residues. In germline, CDR1 is SGHRS, CDR2 YFSETQ. V lost 1 base, J lost 7 bases, and 11 bases lay in between. This CDR3 is CASSLFREGTQYF. CDR3 nucleotides: TGCGCCAGCAGCTTGTTCCGAGAAGGGACCCAGTACTTC.

For this clonotype: The conserved closing phenylalanine or tryptophan is absent in this CDR3, likely reflecting a read error. The chain links TRBV13 to TRBJ2-3, with D maybe TRBD2 (6 bases). The CDR3 is 15 amino acids. V dropped 4 bases and J dropped 0 bases, with 11 bases sitting between them. Germline V CDR1 and CDR2: PRHDT, FYEKMQ (reference sequence). CDR3 sequence: CASSSSSGSTDTQYL. Here the CDR3 DNA reads TGTGCCAGCAGCTCATCCAGCGGGAGCACAGATACGCAGTATCTT.

Turning to this clonotype: One junction end does not reproduce the germline sequence, and a read error may be involved. V is TRBV12-3 or TRBV12-4 and J is TRBJ2-3; D is unclear. The CDR3 extends over 13 amino acids. CDR3 sequence: CASSFLNTDTQFF. The DNA of the CDR3 is TGTGCCAGCAGTTTCCTTAACACAGATACGCAGTTTTTT.

This chain joins TRBV5-1 and TRBJ2-7, with TRBD2 matching over 12 bases. CDR1 is SGHRS, CDR2 YFSETQ, per germline. The trim removed 1 base at V and 2 bases at J, leaving 10 bases unmatched. The CDR3 covers 18 residues. CDR3 nucleotides: TGCGCCAGCAGCTTGACCTTTGCCACTAGCGGGAGGCCCTACGAGCAGTACTTC. Its translation: CASSLTFATSGRPYEQYF.

The chain recombines TRBV4-1 with TRBJ2-7, with 7 bases that match TRBD1. The V and J ends lost 4 bases and 2 bases, in that order; junction bases with no gene match: 2. The CDR3 loop spans 13 amino acids. The germline gives CDR1 MGHRA, CDR2 YSYEKL. CDR3 in amino acids: CASSLQGAYEQYF. CDR3 sequence (DNA): TGCGCCAGCAGCCTGCAGGGGGCCTACGAGCAGTACTTC.

A word on this clonotype: A far larger clone is a single base away, which makes a read error likely. Here the CDR3 reads CASSETGGIIEALF. CDR3 coding DNA: TGTGCCAGCAGTGAAACAGGAGGGATTATTGAAGCTCTCTTT. This chain uses TRBV12-3 or TRBV12-4 with TRBJ1-1, with D tentatively TRBD1 (5 bases). This CDR3 comprises 14 residues.

This clonotype was seen many times. The chain combines TRBV20-1 with TRBJ2-7; no definite D call. The V end was cut by 3 bases, the J end by 2 bases, with 20 bases between. The length of the CDR3 is 16 residues. CDR1 DFQATT and CDR2 SNEGSKA come from the germline V gene (reference sequence). In DNA, the CDR3 is TGCAGTGCTAGTTCCCCCGAGGCGGTCACCCCCTACGAGCAGTACTTC. Translating gives CSASSPEAVTPYEQYF.

This clonotype was seen at least ten times. This chain uses TRBV7-3 with TRBJ2-2; D might be TRBD2 (6 bases). Germline V CDR1 and CDR2: SGHTA, FQGTGA. With 1 base removed from V and 2 bases from J, the gap between germline ends came to 8 bases. The CDR3 has 15 amino acids. The DNA of the CDR3 is TGTGCCAGCAGCTTAAGGCGGGGAAACACCGGGGAGCTGTTTTTT. Translating it yields CASSLRRGNTGELFF.

This clonotype occurred a few times. The chain has TRBV19 and TRBJ1-5; 9 nucleotides agree with TRBD1. This CDR3 spans 15 amino acids. V shed 3 bases and J 6 bases; nucleotides not matched to a gene: 6. Germline V gene lookup returns CDR1 LNHDA and CDR2 SQIVND (reference sequence). CDR3 residues: CASSITWDRAQPQHF. The DNA for the CDR3 is TGTGCCAGTAGTATTACTTGGGACAGGGCTCAGCCCCAGCATTTT.

This clonotype was seen at least ten times. This chain joins TRBV2 and TRBJ2-5; D not resolved. The length of the CDR3 is 14 residues. The germline V gene has CDR1 SNHLY and CDR2 FYNNEI. Trimming took off 6 bases at V and 3 bases at J, with 14 bases between the two ends. The CDR3 sequence: CASSHIARKETQYF. CDR3 DNA: TGTGCCAGCAGCCACATCGCGCGAAAAGAGACCCAGTACTTC.

This clonotype has at least ten counts. The chain joins TRBV28 to TRBJ2-1, with 10 bases fitting TRBD2. Germline V lookup: CDR1 MDHEN, CDR2 SYDVKM. The junction had 6 bases not matched to a gene; V was cut back by 6 bases and J by 10 bases. The CDR3 extends over 13 amino acids. CDR3 DNA sequence: TGTGCCAGCAGCCTAGCGGGAGTCGTGGAGCAGTTCTTC. This sequence encodes CASSLAGVVEQFF.

This clonotype was picked up many times. This chain connects TRBV2 to TRBJ1-3; D uncertain. V dropped 9 bases and J dropped 2 bases, with 20 bases sitting between them. CDR1 is SNHLY, CDR2 FYNNEI, per germline. This CDR3 region has 16 residues. CDR3 in amino acids: CARSEEQFGPGNTIYF. The CDR3 DNA reads as TGTGCCAGAAGCGAAGAACAGTTCGGTCCTGGAAACACCATATATTTT.